Below, one T cell receptor beta chain is given with its context. The target antigen is unknown. Germline CDR1 and CDR2: SGHTA and FQGNSA. Trimming cost V 5 bases and J 6 bases; bases outside gene matches: 9. This CDR3 has 14 amino acids. This sample is drawn from a study of blood T cells in healthy people across ages. Findings of the study overall: PBMCs left unsorted prevented a conclusive naive versus antigen-experienced comparison. Long-lived donors had more naive CD4+ cells and higher diversity than aged donors.

A sample-barcoded 5' primer and a J-beta primer mix were used in a second PCR of about 6 to 12 cycles. With 12 random nucleotides, a template-switch adaptor tagged each individual cDNA molecule. TCRdb used MiXCR to reprocess the 5' RACE reads, holding one entry per CDR3 protein. The sample records around 790,000 distinct CDR3 sequences, approximately 44% being singletons. Sequencing was performed on blood. This TCR was recovered from a man in his sixties in good health. The chain is built from TRBV7-2 and TRBJ1-2; 7 bases match TRBD1. The CDR3 bases are TGTGCCAGCAGCGTAGGGACAGCCGGGGATGGCTACACCTTC. Amino acids: CASSVGTAGDGYTF.